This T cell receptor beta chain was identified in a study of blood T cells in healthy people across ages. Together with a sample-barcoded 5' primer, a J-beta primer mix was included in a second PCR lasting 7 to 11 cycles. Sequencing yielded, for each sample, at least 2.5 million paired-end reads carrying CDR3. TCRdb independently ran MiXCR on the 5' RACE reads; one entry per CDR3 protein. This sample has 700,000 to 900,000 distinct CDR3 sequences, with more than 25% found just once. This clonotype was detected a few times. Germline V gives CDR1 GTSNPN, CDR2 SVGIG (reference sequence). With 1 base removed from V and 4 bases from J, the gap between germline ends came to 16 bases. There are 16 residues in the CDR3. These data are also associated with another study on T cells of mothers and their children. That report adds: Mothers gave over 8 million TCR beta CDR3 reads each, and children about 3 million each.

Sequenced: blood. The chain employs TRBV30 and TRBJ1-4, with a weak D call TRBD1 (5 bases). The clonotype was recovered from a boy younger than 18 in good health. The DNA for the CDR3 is TGTGCCTGGAGTGAGGGGTACCGCAACTATAATGAAAAACTGTTTTTT. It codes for CAWSEGYRNYNEKLFF.